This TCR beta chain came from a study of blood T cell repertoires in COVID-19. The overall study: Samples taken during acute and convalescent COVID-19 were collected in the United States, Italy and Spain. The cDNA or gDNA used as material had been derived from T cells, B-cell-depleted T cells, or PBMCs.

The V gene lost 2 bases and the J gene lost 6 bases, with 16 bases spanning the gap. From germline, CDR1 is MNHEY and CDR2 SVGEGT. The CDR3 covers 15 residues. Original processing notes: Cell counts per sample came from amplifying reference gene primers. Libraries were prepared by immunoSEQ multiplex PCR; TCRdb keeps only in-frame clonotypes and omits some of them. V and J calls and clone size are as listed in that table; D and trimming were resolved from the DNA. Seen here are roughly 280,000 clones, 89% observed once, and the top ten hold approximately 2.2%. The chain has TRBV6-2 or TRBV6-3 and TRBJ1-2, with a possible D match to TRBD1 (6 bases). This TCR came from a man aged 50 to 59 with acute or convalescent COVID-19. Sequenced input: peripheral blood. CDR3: CASSYRAGTPDGYTF. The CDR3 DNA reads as TGTGCCAGCAGTTACCGAGCTGGGACACCGGATGGCTACACCTTC.